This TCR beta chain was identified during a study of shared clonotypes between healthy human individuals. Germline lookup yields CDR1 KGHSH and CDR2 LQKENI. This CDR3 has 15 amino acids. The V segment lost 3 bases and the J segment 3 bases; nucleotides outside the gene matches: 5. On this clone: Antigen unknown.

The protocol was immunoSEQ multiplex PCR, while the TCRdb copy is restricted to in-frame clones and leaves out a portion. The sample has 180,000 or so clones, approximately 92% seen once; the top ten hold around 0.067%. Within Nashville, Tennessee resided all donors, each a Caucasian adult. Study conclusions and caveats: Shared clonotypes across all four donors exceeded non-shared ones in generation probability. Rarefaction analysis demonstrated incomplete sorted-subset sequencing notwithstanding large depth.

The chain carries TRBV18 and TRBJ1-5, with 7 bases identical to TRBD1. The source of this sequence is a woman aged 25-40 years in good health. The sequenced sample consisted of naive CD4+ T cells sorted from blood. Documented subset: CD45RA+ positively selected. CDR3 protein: CASSPGTADNQPQHF. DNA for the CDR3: TGTGCCAGCTCACCCGGGACAGCGGACAATCAGCCCCAGCATTTT.